This TCR beta chain was retrieved from a study of T cells after posttransplantation cyclophosphamide. Whole-study findings and limits: Skin or GI-infiltrating T cells shared few TRB sequences with blood. TRB clonality was highly associated with recipient CMV seropositivity and reactivation.

Busulfan-fludarabine conditioning, marrow transplant, and cyclophosphamide on days +3 and +4 were administered. The data were produced by immunoSEQ multiplex PCR, yet TCRdb's version contains in-frame clones alone and is incomplete. This sample has fewer than 3,000 clones; about 60% occur once, and the top ten carry about 14%. Concerning this clone itself: The antigen remains unidentified.

Germline CDR1 and CDR2: LGHNA and YNFKEQ. This CDR3 region has 13 residues. Germline trimming cut 4 bases from V and 7 bases from J; bases unmatched to any gene: 4. This specimen consisted of PBMCs, obtained 30 days after allogeneic stem cell transplant with posttransplant cyclophosphamide. The chain couples TRBV4-2 to TRBJ1-1, with TRBD1 matching over 9 bases. This receptor was obtained from a male patient aged 55 to 70 who received an allogeneic stem cell transplant from a related donor and was CMV-positive. The graft donor may be the source of some T cells. CDR3 sequence reads: CASSRRDRDEAFF. For the CDR3, the DNA is TGTGCCAGCAGCCGCCGGGACAGGGATGAAGCTTTCTTT.